The clone carrying this TCR beta chain was seen at least ten times. Its cognate antigen is unknown. The entry originates in a study of response to subunit inactivated influenza vaccine. The study, taken as a whole, reports: Each seasonal influenza vaccination, the authors suggested, recruits few new T cells.

With 3 bases removed from V and 4 bases from J, the gap between germline ends came to 3 bases. The CDR3 has 11 residues. TCRdb processed the RT-PCR reads anew with MiXCR; each CDR3 protein has one entry. The data hold under 500,000 distinct CDR3 sequences, with over 9.5% observed a single time. The starting material was PBMCs from blood, obtained roughly 48 days after vaccination. The source is a man between 45 and 60 years old who received an inactivated influenza vaccine. The gene calls are TRBV12-3 or TRBV12-4 and TRBJ2-5; D unresolved. The CDR3: CASSFAETQYF. In DNA form, the CDR3 reads TGTGCCAGCAGTTTTGCAGAGACCCAGTACTTC.